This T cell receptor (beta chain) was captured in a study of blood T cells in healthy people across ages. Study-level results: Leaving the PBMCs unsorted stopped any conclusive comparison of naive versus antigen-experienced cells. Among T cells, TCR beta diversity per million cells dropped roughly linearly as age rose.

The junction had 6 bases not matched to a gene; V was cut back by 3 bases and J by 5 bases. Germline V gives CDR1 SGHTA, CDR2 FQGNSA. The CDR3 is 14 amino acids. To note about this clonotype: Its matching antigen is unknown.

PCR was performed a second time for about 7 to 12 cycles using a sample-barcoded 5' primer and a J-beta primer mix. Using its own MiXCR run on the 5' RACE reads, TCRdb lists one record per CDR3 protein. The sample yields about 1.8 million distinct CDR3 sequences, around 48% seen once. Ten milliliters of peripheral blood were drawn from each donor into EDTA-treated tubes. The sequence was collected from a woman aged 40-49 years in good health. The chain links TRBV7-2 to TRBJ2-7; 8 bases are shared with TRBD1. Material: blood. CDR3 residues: CASSFDQGANEQYF. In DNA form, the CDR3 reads TGTGCCAGCAGCTTTGACCAGGGGGCGAACGAGCAGTACTTC.